Each of the 11 T cell receptor beta chains below was sequenced from the same sample in a study of cytomegalovirus exposure and HLA in healthy donors. Researchers ran the PCR with 60 Vbeta and 13 Jbeta primers. Measured with immunoSEQ multiplex PCR; TCRdb has only the in-frame clones, and not every one. The table lists approximately 140,000 clones, 60% to 80% of them singletons. Material for sequencing was PBMCs. Receptor source: a male donor in good health and CMV-seronegative.

V usage is TRBV7-2 and J usage is TRBJ2-3, with D possibly TRBD2 on 6 matching bases. The germline V gene encodes CDR1 SGHTA and CDR2 FQGNSA. The V end lost 7 bases, the J end lost 5 bases, and 13 bases lay between the germline ends. This CDR3 has 13 amino acids. Written as DNA, the CDR3 is TGTGCCAGCACCCCTGTCGGGGGAGATACGCAGTATTTT. Residues: CASTPVGGDTQYF.

This clone showed up just once. The chain employs TRBV27 and TRBJ1-2; 8 bases map to TRBD1. The CDR3 covers 15 residues. The V segment lost 5 bases and the J segment 2 bases; nucleotides outside the gene matches: 7. Germline values: CDR1 MNHEY, CDR2 SMNVEV (reference sequence). The CDR3 coding sequence is TGTGCCAGCAGTCCCCTAGGACAGGGAAACTATGGCTACACCTTC. Protein product: CASSPLGQGNYGYTF.

V gene TRBV28 combines with J gene TRBJ1-5, with a tentative D call TRBD1 (5 bases). The CDR3 runs 17 residues. V was clipped by 6 bases and J by 4 bases, with 22 bases between them. CDR1 and CDR2 (germline): MDHEN, SYDVKM. CDR3 in amino acids: CASRGRGGGGVNQPQHF. CDR3 nucleotides: TGTGCCAGCAGGGGGAGGGGTGGTGGCGGGGTTAATCAGCCCCAGCATTTT. Full variable domain (rest looked up from reference TRBV28 and TRBJ1-5): DVKVTQSSRYLVKRTGEKVFLECVQDMDHENMFWYRQDPGLGLRLIYFSYDVKMKEKGDIPEGYSVSREKKERFSLILESASTNQTSMYLCASRGRGGGGVNQPQHFGDGTRLSIL.

This chain links TRBV4-2 with TRBJ1-6, with D hard to call. The CDR3 extends over 15 amino acids. Trimming took off 0 bases at V and 6 bases at J, with 9 bases between the two ends. Germline V lookup: CDR1 LGHNA, CDR2 YNFKEQ. CDR3 nucleotides: TGTGCCAGCAGCCAAGATCTGGCAACTAATTCACCCCTCCACTTT. Translated: CASSQDLATNSPLHF.

The table lists this clone with a count of one. This chain joins TRBV5-6 and TRBJ1-1, with 11 bases aligning to TRBD1. Germline trimming cut 5 bases from V and 8 bases from J; bases unmatched to any gene: 8. CDR1 and CDR2 from the germline V gene are SGHDT and YYEEEE. The CDR3 covers 14 residues. This chain's CDR3 is CASSFRTGGAEAFF. CDR3 coding DNA: TGTGCCAGCAGTTTTAGGACAGGGGGCGCAGAAGCTTTCTTT.

The chain employs TRBV30 and TRBJ1-1, with TRBD1 identical over 9 bases. The CDR3 covers 13 residues. CDR1 and CDR2 (germline): GTSNPN, SVGIG (reference sequence). The J segment lost 5 bases and the V segment lost 2 bases, leaving 3 bases of the junction unmatched. CDR3 sequence (DNA): TGTGCCTGGAGTTCGGGACAGGGTACTGAAGCTTTCTTT. Translated: CAWSSGQGTEAFF.

The chain links TRBV19 to TRBJ1-1; TRBD1 matches 7 bases. Germline CDR1 is LNHDA and CDR2 is SQIVND (reference sequence). The CDR3 contains 13 residues. J lost 5 bases, V lost 7 bases, and 7 bases had no gene match. CDR3: CASIQGVRTEAFF. The CDR3 region has the DNA TGTGCCAGTATCCAGGGGGTTAGAACTGAAGCTTTCTTT.

The chain joins TRBV2 to TRBJ2-1, with 14 bases lining up with TRBD2. With 6 bases clipped from V and 4 bases from J, the junction kept 8 bases outside the gene matches. The CDR3 runs to 17 residues. CDR1 SNHLY and CDR2 FYNNEI come from the germline V gene. The CDR3 loop reads CASSPLGTSGGYNEQFF. DNA of the CDR3: TGTGCCAGCAGCCCACTCGGGACTAGCGGGGGTTACAATGAGCAGTTCTTC.

The rearrangement links TRBV29-1 to TRBJ1-1; 9 nucleotides agree with TRBD1. In germline, CDR1 is SQVTM, CDR2 ANQGSEA. CDR3 length: 13 amino acids. Trimming at V came to 1 base and at J to 11 bases, leaving 8 bases not matched to a gene. CDR3 region: CSVEVTGTGLAFF. Here the CDR3 DNA reads TGCAGCGTTGAAGTTACCGGGACAGGGCTGGCTTTCTTT.

The chain is built from TRBV4-2 and TRBJ2-7; unclear D gene. Germline-derived CDR1 and CDR2 are LGHNA and YNFKEQ. The length of the CDR3 is 15 residues. Trimming stripped 0 bases from V and 3 bases from J, with 12 bases between. CDR3 residues: CASSQDVGRYYEQYF. The CDR3 DNA reads as TGTGCCAGCAGCCAAGATGTAGGCAGGTACTACGAGCAGTACTTC.

The sample holds one count of this clone. The chain couples TRBV7-9 to TRBJ1-3; no clear D. Deletions cut 11 bases from V and 1 base from J, with 3 bases between. This CDR3 is 10 amino acids long. Germline loops: CDR1 SEHNR, CDR2 FQNEAQ (reference sequence). The CDR3 is CALSGNTIYF. The CDR3 nucleotides are TGTGCCCTATCTGGAAACACCATATATTTT.